This T cell receptor (beta chain) was identified in a study of PD-1 blockade in classical Hodgkin lymphoma. About the study: Patients were treated with nivolumab at 3 mg/kg, and this was given intravenously every 2 weeks.

Sequenced by immunoSEQ multiplex PCR; TCRdb stores in-frame clones only, minus some. Here the sample spans fewer than 2,000 clones, about 63% being singletons. This clone showed up just a few times. All patients relapsed after autologous stem cell transplantation, and brentuximab vedotin exposure varied. Applied to thawed PBMCs, magnetic negative selection was the method used to isolate CD8+ T cells. The input for sequencing was CD8+ T cells from blood, taken at baseline. The receptor's source is a human donor with classical Hodgkin lymphoma.

CDR3 sequence reads: CASSLTGINQPQHF. The CDR3 nucleotides read TGTGCCAGCAGCTTGACAGGGATTAATCAGCCCCAGCATTTT. The V gene is TRBV28, the J gene TRBJ1-5; 7 bases fit TRBD1. The CDR3 length is 14 residues. Germline CDR1 reads MDHEN; CDR2 reads SYDVKM. The J segment lost 4 bases and the V segment lost 6 bases, leaving 6 bases of the junction unmatched.